This T cell receptor (beta chain) was observed in a study of STAT5B mutations in CD4+ large granular lymphocyte leukemia. In the authors' workflow: A productive frequency of 2.59 x 10-5 was the lowest detectable. Assay used: immunoSEQ multiplex PCR; TCRdb lists only in-frame clones, some missing. That table supplies the V and J calls and clone size; D and trimming were determined from the DNA. The repertoire holds about 40,000 clones, 75% to 85% seen once, with about 3.9% in the top ten. The CDR3 is 14 amino acids. V lost 5 bases to trimming and J lost 1 base; unmatched junction nucleotides: 3. Germline V gives CDR1 GTSNPN, CDR2 SVGIG (reference sequence).

Sequenced sample: CD4+ T cells from blood buffy coats. J is TRBJ2-2 and V is TRBV30, with 8 bases lining up with TRBD1. The TCR comes from a human donor in good health. CDR3 coding DNA: TGTGCCTGGTTAGGGACAGGGAACACCGGGGAGCTGTTTTTT. This translates into CAWLGTGNTGELFF.